The next 23 T cell receptor beta chains were all read from a single sample in a study of cytomegalovirus exposure and HLA in healthy donors. PCR used 60 Vbeta primers and 13 Jbeta primers. Produced via immunoSEQ multiplex PCR; TCRdb's table is partial and in-frame only. The table includes over 150,000 clones, approximately 73% detected once. What was sequenced was PBMCs. These receptors came from a man aged 50-60 years in good health and CMV-seronegative.

This chain joins TRBV7-2 and TRBJ2-3; TRBD2 matches 10 bases. Germline CDR1 is SGHTA and CDR2 is FQGNSA. The CDR3 has 16 residues. The trim removed 5 bases at V and 4 bases at J, leaving 9 bases unmatched. CDR3 bases: TGTGCCAGCAGCCTGCAGCGGGGGGGACGGGCAGATACGCAGTATTTT. This sequence encodes CASSLQRGGRADTQYF.

The chain carries TRBV7-6 and TRBJ2-5, with 9 positions matching TRBD1. V gave up 5 bases and J gave up 6 bases; unmatched junction bases: 10. Germline V gene data show CDR1 as SGHVS and CDR2 as FNYEAQ. CDR3 length equals 15 residues. CDR3 DNA: TGTGCCAGCAGCCCACCCGGACAGGGGTTAAAGACCCAGTACTTC. Translated: CASSPPGQGLKTQYF.

The chain carries TRBV5-1 and TRBJ1-3, with D unresolved. The CDR3 contains 16 residues. Per germline, CDR1 SGHRS and CDR2 YFSETQ. The V gene lost 2 bases and the J gene lost 6 bases, with 18 bases spanning the gap. CDR3 sequence: CASSLRSSPIENTIYF. Written as DNA, the CDR3 is TGCGCCAGCAGCTTACGGTCTTCTCCTATAGAAAACACCATATATTTT.

The rearrangement joins TRBV5-8 to TRBJ2-2, with D maybe TRBD2 (6 bases). V was shortened by 3 bases and J by 13 bases, with 16 bases between the two germline ends. This CDR3 comprises 13 residues. Germline CDR1 reads SGHTS; CDR2 reads YDEGEE. The CDR3 sequence: CASSSDGNGRLFF. In DNA form, the CDR3 reads TGTGCCAGCAGCTCCGACGGGAACGGGAGGCTGTTTTTT.

The chain joins TRBV7-2 to TRBJ2-1, with 11 bases fitting TRBD2. V gave up 5 bases and J gave up 6 bases; unmatched junction bases: 3. CDR1 and CDR2 (germline): SGHTA, FQGNSA. This CDR3 spans 14 amino acids. The CDR3, as DNA: TGTGCCAGCAGCACTGGGACTAGCGGCAATGAGCAGTTCTTC. Its translation is CASSTGTSGNEQFF.

This chain joins TRBV6-5 and TRBJ1-3; D perhaps matches TRBD1 (5 bases). The CDR3 covers 14 residues. Germline V lookup: CDR1 MNHEY, CDR2 SVGAGI. V lost 6 bases to trimming and J lost 0 bases, with 9 bases between them. CDR3 region: CASSLDSSGNTIYF. Written as DNA, the CDR3 is TGTGCCAGCAGCCTCGACAGCTCTGGAAACACCATATATTTT.

The chain combines TRBV28 with TRBJ2-7; 8 bases fit TRBD1. CDR1 and CDR2 from the germline V gene are MDHEN and SYDVKM. Losses at the gene ends were 2 bases for V and 7 bases for J; bases not matched to a gene: 10. The CDR3 covers 15 residues. The CDR3 is CASSLGGTGIKEQYF. As DNA, the CDR3 is TGTGCCAGCAGTTTAGGGGGGACAGGAATTAAGGAGCAGTACTTC. Using reference TRBV28 and TRBJ2-7 for the parts outside the CDR3, the full variable domain is DVKVTQSSRYLVKRTGEKVFLECVQDMDHENMFWYRQDPGLGLRLIYFSYDVKMKEKGDIPEGYSVSREKKERFSLILESASTNQTSMYLCASSLGGTGIKEQYFGPGTRLTVT.

V gene TRBV7-9 combines with J gene TRBJ2-3; TRBD1 matches at 7 bases. The length of the CDR3 is 15 residues. Trimming at V came to 5 bases and at J to 0 bases, leaving 5 bases not matched to a gene. Germline V gene lookup returns CDR1 SEHNR and CDR2 FQNEAQ (reference sequence). The CDR3 region is CASSPRDRSTDTQYF. As DNA, the CDR3 is TGTGCCAGCAGCCCCCGGGACAGAAGCACAGATACGCAGTATTTT. Based on the CDR3 plus reference TRBV7-9 and TRBJ2-3, the full variable domain is DTGVSQNPRHKITKRGQNVTFRCDPISEHNRLYWYRQTLGQGPEFLTYFQNEAQLEKSRLLSDRFSAERPKGSFSTLEIQRTEQGDSAMYLCASSPRDRSTDTQYFGPGTRLTVL.

This clone was counted only a few times. V is TRBV18 and J is TRBJ2-1; D is undetermined. The CDR3 is 15 amino acids. Germline V gene data show CDR1 as KGHSH and CDR2 as LQKENI. V lost 2 bases and J lost 0, with 8 bases in between. This CDR3 reads CASSPASDSYNEQFF. CDR3 bases: TGTGCCAGCTCACCAGCCAGCGACTCCTACAATGAGCAGTTCTTC.

The V gene is TRBV5-1, the J gene TRBJ1-2; TRBD1 aligns across 10 bases. Germline V gene sequence: CDR1 SGHRS, CDR2 YFSETQ. The CDR3 has 15 residues. Trimming cost V 4 bases and J 5 bases; bases outside gene matches: 8. In nucleotides, the CDR3 is TGCGCCAGCAGCCCCCTGCGGGACAGGGGTTATGGCTACACCTTC. It is translated as CASSPLRDRGYGYTF.

This clone was seen only a few times. The chain carries TRBV5-1 and TRBJ1-3; D gene uncertain. CDR1 and CDR2 (germline): SGHRS, YFSETQ. The CDR3 sequence is 14 residues long. V lost 0 bases and J 5 bases, leaving 9 bases between the germline ends. The CDR3 DNA follows: TGCGCCAGCAGCTTGGCGGAGGGAAGAAACACCATATATTTT. It codes for CASSLAEGRNTIYF.

Regarding this clone: Distinct nucleotide sequences in the sample also encode this CDR3. The genes are TRBV6-1 and TRBJ2-6, with D perhaps TRBD2 (5 bases). Germline lookup yields CDR1 MNHNS and CDR2 SASEGT. V was pared by 1 base and J by 1 base, with 5 bases between. The length of the CDR3 is 15 residues. CDR3 sequence (DNA): TGTGCCAGCAGTGAAGGAGGGTCTGGGGCCAACGTCCTGACTTTC. Amino acid sequence: CASSEGGSGANVLTF.

This clone has a single count. The V call is TRBV7-2, the J call TRBJ1-5; 11 bases line up with TRBD1. Losses at the gene ends were 1 base for V and 5 bases for J; bases not matched to a gene: 1. CDR3 length: 15 amino acids. Germline V lookup: CDR1 SGHTA, CDR2 FQGNSA. CDR3 sequence: CASSLGTGGDQPQHF. The CDR3, as DNA: TGTGCCAGCAGCTTAGGGACAGGGGGCGATCAGCCCCAGCATTTT.

V gene TRBV6-1 combines with J gene TRBJ2-7, with TRBD1 identical over 8 bases. Germline trimming cut 0 bases from V and 3 bases from J; bases unmatched to any gene: 4. Germline CDR1 reads MNHNS; CDR2 reads SASEGT. The CDR3 spans 15 residues. CDR3 in amino acids: CASSEAGQEFYEQYF. In nucleotides, the CDR3 is TGTGCCAGCAGTGAAGCGGGACAGGAGTTCTACGAGCAGTACTTC.

This clone is a singleton in its sample. CDR3 region: CASSPNPQGPYGYTF. The CDR3 DNA reads TGTGCCAGTAGCCCTAACCCTCAGGGCCCCTATGGCTACACCTTC. This chain joins TRBV19 and TRBJ1-2; D is possibly TRBD1 (5 bases). The V gene's germline CDR1 is LNHDA and CDR2 SQIVND (reference sequence). Trimming pared 6 bases from V and 4 bases from J, leaving 18 bases between. The CDR3 has 15 amino acids. The variable domain in full, with the rest retrieved from reference TRBV19 and TRBJ1-2, is DGGITQSPKYLFRKEGQNVTLSCEQNLNHDAMYWYRQDPGQGLRLIYYSQIVNDFQKGDIAEGYSVSREKKESFPLTVTSAQKNPTAFYLCASSPNPQGPYGYTFGSGTRLTVV.

The chain employs TRBV28 and TRBJ1-2, with D uncertain. The ends were cut back, 3 bases at V and 6 bases at J, with 5 bases in the middle. Per germline, CDR1 MDHEN and CDR2 SYDVKM. There are 11 residues in the CDR3. CDR3 sequence: CASSFRDGYTF. The CDR3 nucleotides are TGTGCCAGCAGTTTCCGAGATGGCTACACCTTC.

This clone has only a few counts. This chain links TRBV5-1 with TRBJ2-5, with D tentatively TRBD2 (6 bases). Germline V CDR1 and CDR2: SGHRS, YFSETQ. Trimming shortened V by 4 bases and J by 5 bases, and 18 bases separated the two germline ends. This CDR3 is 15 amino acids long. The CDR3 is CASSLGGGEGETQYF. As DNA, the CDR3 is TGCGCCAGCAGCCTGGGGGGAGGTGAAGGGGAGACCCAGTACTTC.

V gene TRBV19 combines with J gene TRBJ2-1; the match to TRBD2 covers 7 bases. The CDR3 consists of 16 residues. The germline gives CDR1 LNHDA, CDR2 SQIVND (reference sequence). V shed 5 bases, J shed 4 bases, and the junction held 11 bases outside the gene matches. The CDR3 region has the DNA TGTGCCAGTAGTTCCCTCGGGGGAGGGAGGTACAATGAGCAGTTCTTC. It yields the protein CASSSLGGGRYNEQFF.

This clone was observed a few times. The chain uses TRBV27 and TRBJ1-2; D is undetermined. Germline V gene data show CDR1 as MNHEY and CDR2 as SMNVEV (reference sequence). V gave up 8 bases and J gave up 2 bases, with 15 bases separating them. The CDR3 has 14 amino acids. CDR3 sequence: CASRPHGRNYGYTF. The DNA of the CDR3 is TGTGCCAGCCGACCTCACGGGAGGAACTATGGCTACACCTTC.

For the CDR3, the DNA is TGCGCCAGCAGCCAAAAAGAGACAGGATTGAACACTGAAGCTTTCTTT. Its translation: CASSQKETGLNTEAFF. The rearrangement uses TRBV4-1 and TRBJ1-1, with D possibly TRBD1 on 6 matching bases. The CDR3 consists of 16 residues. The V and J ends lost 2 bases and 0 bases respectively, with 13 bases between them. CDR1 and CDR2 (germline): MGHRA, YSYEKL.

The chain joins TRBV6-6 to TRBJ2-3; 8 bases line up with TRBD2. The trim removed 7 bases at V and 2 bases at J, leaving 5 bases unmatched. Germline V gene data show CDR1 as MNHNY and CDR2 as SVGAGI (reference sequence). This CDR3 comprises 14 residues. In DNA form, the CDR3 reads TGTGCCAGCAACCGGGGGGGCTCCACAGATACGCAGTATTTT. It codes for CASNRGGSTDTQYF.

In its sample, this clone was seen a few times. This chain joins TRBV7-9 and TRBJ1-6, with D unresolved. V was pared by 3 bases and J by 9 bases, with 18 bases between. The CDR3 consists of 16 residues. In germline, CDR1 is SEHNR, CDR2 FQNEAQ (reference sequence). The CDR3 loop reads CASSFGRGKEGSPLHF. CDR3 nucleotide sequence: TGTGCCAGCAGCTTTGGTAGAGGGAAAGAAGGTTCACCCCTCCACTTT.

The chain links TRBV7-2 to TRBJ2-7; TRBD1 matches 7 bases. V trimming: 6 bases; J trimming: 1 base; junction bases outside the gene matches: 9. The germline V gene encodes CDR1 SGHTA and CDR2 FQGNSA. This CDR3 contains 15 residues. The CDR3 loop is CASSPGTVGSYEQYF. CDR3 sequence (DNA): TGTGCCAGCAGTCCCGGGACAGTAGGTTCCTACGAGCAGTACTTC.